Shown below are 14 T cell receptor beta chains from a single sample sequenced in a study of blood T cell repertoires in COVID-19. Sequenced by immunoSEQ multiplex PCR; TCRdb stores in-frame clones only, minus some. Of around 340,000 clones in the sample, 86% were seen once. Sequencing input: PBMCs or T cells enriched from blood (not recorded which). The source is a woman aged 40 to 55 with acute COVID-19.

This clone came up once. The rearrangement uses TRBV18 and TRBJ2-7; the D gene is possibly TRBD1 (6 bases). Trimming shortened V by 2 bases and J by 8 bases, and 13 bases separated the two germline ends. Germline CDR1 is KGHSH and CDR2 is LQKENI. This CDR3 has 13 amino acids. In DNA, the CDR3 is TGTGCCAGCTCACCATTTCAGGACAGCAAGCAGTACTTC. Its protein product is CASSPFQDSKQYF.

The CDR3 DNA follows: TGTGCCAGCAGTTTAGCCAGCTCCTATAATTCACCCCTCCACTTT. The encoded protein is CASSLASSYNSPLHF. V gene TRBV28 combines with J gene TRBJ1-6, with D unclear. The V end lost 2 bases, the J end lost 0 bases, and 5 bases lay between the germline ends. The CDR3 extends over 15 amino acids. Germline V gene data show CDR1 as MDHEN and CDR2 as SYDVKM.

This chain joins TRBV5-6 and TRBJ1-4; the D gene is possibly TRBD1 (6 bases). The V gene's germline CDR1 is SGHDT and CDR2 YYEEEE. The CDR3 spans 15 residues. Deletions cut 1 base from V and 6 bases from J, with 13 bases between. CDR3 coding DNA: TGTGCCAGCAGCTTGATTACAGGGAGGGATGAAAAACTGTTTTTT. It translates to CASSLITGRDEKLFF.

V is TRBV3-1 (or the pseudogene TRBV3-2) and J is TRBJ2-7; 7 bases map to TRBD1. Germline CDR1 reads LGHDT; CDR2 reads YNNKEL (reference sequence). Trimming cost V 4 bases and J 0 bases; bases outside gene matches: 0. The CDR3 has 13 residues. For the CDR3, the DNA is TGTGCCAGCAGCCGACAGGGCTCCTACGAGCAGTACTTC. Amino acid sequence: CASSRQGSYEQYF.

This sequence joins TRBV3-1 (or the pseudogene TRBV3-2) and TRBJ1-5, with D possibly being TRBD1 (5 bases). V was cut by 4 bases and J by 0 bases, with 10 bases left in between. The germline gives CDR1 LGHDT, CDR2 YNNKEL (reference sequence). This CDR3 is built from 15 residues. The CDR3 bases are TGTGCCAGCAGCCCCGGACAAGTTAGCAATCAGCCCCAGCATTTT. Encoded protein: CASSPGQVSNQPQHF.

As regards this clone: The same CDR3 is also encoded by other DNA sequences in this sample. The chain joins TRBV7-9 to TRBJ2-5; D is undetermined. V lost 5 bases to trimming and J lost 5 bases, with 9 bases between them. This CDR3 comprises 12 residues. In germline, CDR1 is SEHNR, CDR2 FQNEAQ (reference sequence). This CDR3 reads CASSLLRETQYF. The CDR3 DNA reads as TGTGCCAGCAGCCTTTTACGGGAGACCCAGTACTTC.

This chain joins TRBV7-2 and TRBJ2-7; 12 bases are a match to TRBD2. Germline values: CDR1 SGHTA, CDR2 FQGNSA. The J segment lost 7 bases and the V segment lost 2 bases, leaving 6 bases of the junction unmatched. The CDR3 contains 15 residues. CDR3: CASSLRTSGNGEQYF. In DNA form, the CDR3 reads TGTGCCAGCAGCTTAAGGACTAGCGGGAATGGGGAGCAGTACTTC.

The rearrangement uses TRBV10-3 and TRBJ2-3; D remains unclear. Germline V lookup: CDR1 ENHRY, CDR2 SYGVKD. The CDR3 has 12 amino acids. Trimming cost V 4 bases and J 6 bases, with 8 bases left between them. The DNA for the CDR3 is TGTGCCATCAGTGCGGTGTGGGATACGCAGTATTTT. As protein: CAISAVWDTQYF.

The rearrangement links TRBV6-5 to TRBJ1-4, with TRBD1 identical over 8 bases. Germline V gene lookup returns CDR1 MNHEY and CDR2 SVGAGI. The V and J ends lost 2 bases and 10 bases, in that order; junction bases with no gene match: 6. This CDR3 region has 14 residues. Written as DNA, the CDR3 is TGTGCCAGCAGTTACGCCCAAACAGGGGGAAAACTGTTTTTT. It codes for CASSYAQTGGKLFF.

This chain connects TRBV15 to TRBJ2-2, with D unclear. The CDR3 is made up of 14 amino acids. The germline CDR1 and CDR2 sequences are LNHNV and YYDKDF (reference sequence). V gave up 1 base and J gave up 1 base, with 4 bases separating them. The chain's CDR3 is CATSRVRNTGELFF. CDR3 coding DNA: TGTGCCACCAGCAGAGTTAGGAACACCGGGGAGCTGTTTTTT.

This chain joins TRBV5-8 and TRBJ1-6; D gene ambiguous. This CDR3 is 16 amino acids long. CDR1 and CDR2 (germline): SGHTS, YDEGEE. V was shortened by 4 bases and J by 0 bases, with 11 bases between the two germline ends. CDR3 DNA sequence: TGTGCCAGCAGCCCCGATACGAGCTCCTATAATTCACCCCTCCACTTT. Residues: CASSPDTSSYNSPLHF.

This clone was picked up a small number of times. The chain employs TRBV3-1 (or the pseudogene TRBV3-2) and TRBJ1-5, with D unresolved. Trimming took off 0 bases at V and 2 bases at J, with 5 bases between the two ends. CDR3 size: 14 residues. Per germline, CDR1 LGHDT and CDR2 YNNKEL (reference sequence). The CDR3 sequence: CASSQEAGNQPQHF. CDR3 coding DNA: TGTGCCAGCAGCCAAGAGGCAGGCAATCAGCCCCAGCATTTT.

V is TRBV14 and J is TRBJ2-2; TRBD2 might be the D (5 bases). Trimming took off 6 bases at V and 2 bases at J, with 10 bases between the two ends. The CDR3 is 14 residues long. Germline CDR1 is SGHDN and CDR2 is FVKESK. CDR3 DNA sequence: TGTGCCAGCAGGCCAGCGGCAAACACCGGGGAGCTGTTTTTT. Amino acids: CASRPAANTGELFF.

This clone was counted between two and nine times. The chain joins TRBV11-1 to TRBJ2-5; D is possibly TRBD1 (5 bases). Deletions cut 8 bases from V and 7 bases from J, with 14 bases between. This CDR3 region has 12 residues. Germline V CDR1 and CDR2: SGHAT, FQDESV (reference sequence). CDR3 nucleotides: TGTGCCAGCGGTCAGGGTTCCGCGACCCAGTACTTC. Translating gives CASGQGSATQYF.